This TCR beta chain derives from a study of blood T cells in healthy people across ages. This clonotype has only a few counts. With a J-beta primer mix and a sample-barcoded 5' primer, a second PCR ran about 6 to 11 cycles. In TCRdb, the 5' RACE reads were re-called with MiXCR into one record per CDR3 protein. The sample yields 1.8 million or so distinct CDR3 sequences, about two fifths seen once. This CDR3 region has 14 residues. With 3 bases removed from V and 1 base from J, the gap between germline ends came to 9 bases. The chain has TRBV12-3 or TRBV12-4 and TRBJ2-5, with D possibly being TRBD1 (6 bases). Sequenced: blood. The sequence was obtained from a human donor in good health. The CDR3 loop is CASSFVQGQETQYF. For the CDR3, the DNA is TGTGCCAGCAGTTTTGTACAGGGCCAAGAGACCCAGTACTTC.